This entry lists 12 T cell receptor beta chains sequenced from one sample in a study of shared clonotypes between healthy human individuals. Sequenced by immunoSEQ multiplex PCR; TCRdb stores in-frame clones only, minus some. The sample yields 2.3 million or so clones, about 92% seen once. The material sequenced was naive CD4+ T cells from PBMCs. Subset noted: CD45RA+ positively selected. The receptors were gathered from a man aged 18 to 30 in good health. Some clones in this sample may be carry-over from other donors' samples.

The V gene is TRBV6-5, the J gene TRBJ1-1, with TRBD1 identical over 8 bases. The CDR3 covers 15 residues. The V segment lost 2 bases and the J segment 4 bases; nucleotides outside the gene matches: 6. Germline V gene data show CDR1 as MNHEY and CDR2 as SVGAGI. For the CDR3, the DNA is TGTGCCAGCAGTTACGGGGGGACAGGCGCCACTGAAGCTTTCTTT. Translation gives CASSYGGTGATEAFF.

This sequence joins TRBV2 and TRBJ2-4, with D perhaps matching TRBD2 (6 bases). Deletions cut 1 base from V and 2 bases from J, with 12 bases between. The germline CDR1 and CDR2 sequences are SNHLY and FYNNEI. The CDR3 covers 16 residues. The CDR3 DNA follows: TGTGCCAGCAGTGAAGGGCAGGGAGGCACCAAAAACATTCAGTACTTC. This translates into CASSEGQGGTKNIQYF. The whole variable domain, filled in from reference TRBV2 and TRBJ2-4, reads EPEVTQTPSHQVTQMGQEVILRCVPISNHLYFYWYRQILGQKVEFLVSFYNNEISEKSEIFDDQFSVERPDGSNFTLKIRSTKLEDSAMYFCASSEGQGGTKNIQYFGAGTRLSVL.

The chain combines TRBV10-3 with TRBJ2-7; the match to TRBD1 covers 7 bases. The trim removed 6 bases at V and 2 bases at J, leaving 7 bases unmatched. Germline lookup yields CDR1 ENHRY and CDR2 SYGVKD. The CDR3 is made up of 14 amino acids. The DNA for the CDR3 is TGTGCCATCAGGCTGGACGGGACAGCCTACGAGCAGTACTTC. This sequence encodes CAIRLDGTAYEQYF.

This clone has more than one count but fewer than ten. The gene calls are TRBV6-1 and TRBJ1-3; D is perhaps TRBD1 (6 bases). CDR3 length: 13 residues. Trimming removed 10 bases from V and 1 base from J, with 11 bases in between. The germline CDR1 and CDR2 sequences are MNHNS and SASEGT. The CDR3: CATRQVSGNTIYF. CDR3 coding DNA: TGTGCCACAAGACAGGTTTCTGGAAACACCATATATTTT.

The chain joins TRBV9 to TRBJ2-3; D perhaps matches TRBD2 (6 bases). V lost 2 bases and J lost 0, with 7 bases in between. The CDR3 covers 14 residues. Per germline, CDR1 SGDLS and CDR2 YYNGEE. CDR3 DNA sequence: TGTGCCAGCAGCGTCACTAGCAGCACAGATACGCAGTATTTT. Its protein product is CASSVTSSTDTQYF.

The V and J genes are TRBV4-2 and TRBJ2-5, with 8 bases that match TRBD2. The CDR3 covers 15 residues. The V and J ends lost 1 base and 5 bases, in that order; junction bases with no gene match: 6. Germline CDR1 and CDR2: LGHNA and YNFKEQ. The chain's CDR3 is CASSQVGTREETQYF. CDR3 sequence (DNA): TGTGCCAGCAGCCAAGTTGGGACTAGGGAGGAGACCCAGTACTTC.

This clone showed up just once. Germline and junction disagree at one end, which may indicate a read error. Other DNA variants within this sample encode the same CDR3. The chain uses TRBV5-1 and TRBJ2-7; no definite D call. The CDR3 extends over 13 amino acids. Germline V gene lookup returns CDR1 SGHRS and CDR2 YFSETQ. The CDR3 bases are TGCGCCAGCAGCTTGGGACCCTCCGACGAGCAGTACTTC. It yields the protein CASSLGPSDEQYF.

Regarding this clone: The identical CDR3 is also encoded by other nucleotide sequences in the sample. The chain couples TRBV7-2 to TRBJ1-1; possible D gene TRBD1, 5 bases. The CDR3 length is 14 residues. The V gene lost 5 bases and the J gene lost 4 bases, with 14 bases spanning the gap. Germline-derived CDR1 and CDR2 are SGHTA and FQGNSA. The chain's CDR3 is CASSPRGGGTEAFF. The DNA for the CDR3 is TGTGCCAGCAGCCCACGAGGCGGGGGCACTGAAGCTTTCTTT.

The V gene is TRBV27, the J gene TRBJ2-1; D gene unclear. Germline V CDR1 and CDR2: MNHEY, SMNVEV (reference sequence). CDR3 length equals 12 residues. Trimming pared 6 bases from V and 2 bases from J, leaving 5 bases between. DNA of the CDR3: TGTGCCAGCAGCTCCGCCTACAATGAGCAGTTCTTC. Amino acid sequence: CASSSAYNEQFF.

The chain couples TRBV29-1 to TRBJ1-1, with TRBD1 matching 8 bases. This CDR3 has 13 amino acids. CDR1 is SQVTM, CDR2 ANQGSEA, per germline. Losses at the gene ends were 7 bases for V and 0 bases for J; bases not matched to a gene: 4. In DNA, the CDR3 is TGCAGCGACCGGACAGGGCTGAACACTGAAGCTTTCTTT. This encodes CSDRTGLNTEAFF.

This chain uses TRBV6-5 with TRBJ2-7; no firm D call. Trimming stripped 6 bases from V and 0 bases from J, with 9 bases between. This CDR3 spans 13 amino acids. The germline gives CDR1 MNHEY, CDR2 SVGAGI. Here the CDR3 DNA reads TGTGCCAGCAGAAGACATGGCTCCTACGAGCAGTACTTC. Its translation is CASRRHGSYEQYF.

The chain joins TRBV6-1 to TRBJ2-7; 7 bases line up with TRBD2. The junction had 10 bases not matched to a gene; V was cut back by 9 bases and J by 2 bases. The CDR3 has 14 amino acids. Germline V gene data show CDR1 as MNHNS and CDR2 as SASEGT. Here the CDR3 reads CASASSGKTYEQYF. The DNA for the CDR3 is TGTGCCAGTGCCTCTAGCGGTAAAACCTACGAGCAGTACTTC.